This T cell receptor (beta chain) was sequenced in a study of T cells in Graves' hyperthyroidism and ophthalmopathy (dated by TCRdb to the late 2010s). Concerning the study at large: Peripheral blood was sampled at the time of initial diagnosis, prior to any treatment. In addition, the study compared T-cell repertoires in thyroid tissue and in blood from over 5 Graves' hyperthyroidism patients. Prospective prediction of ophthalmopathy was tested in an independent validation cohort consisting of 18 hyperthyroidism patients and approximately 16 patients who later progressed to ophthalmopathy. According to the paper, TCR Vbeta CDR3 sequencing was carried out on approximately 140 peripheral blood samples, which came from 40 to 45 ophthalmopathy, about 75 hyperthyroidism and roughly 17 progressor patients. After sampling, hyperthyroidism patients received methimazole starting at 30 mg daily, and ophthalmopathy patients received high-dose intravenous methylprednisolone. The roughly 100 discovery patients were randomly split 7:3 into training and test sets. TCR V-J signatures able to tell the groups apart were searched for in a discovery cohort of approximately 95 patients, of whom about 40 had Graves' ophthalmopathy and 57 had stable Graves' hyperthyroidism. Overall results and qualifications from the work: Ophthalmopathy was separated from stable hyperthyroidism by a 13 V-J signature model, with over 85% sensitivity and about 81% specificity obtained in cross-validation and 80%/75% obtained in testing. In validation, the model predicted progression to ophthalmopathy with about 71% sensitivity and around 72% specificity, a median of 6.5 months before onset. Most expanded thyroid clonotypes (frequency above 0.001) were also detected in blood, suggesting blood repertoires may reflect thyroid immune responses. Sample size was not statistically predetermined, and blinding of investigators to group allocation was not performed.

The V end loses 2 bases and the J end loses 3 bases, and a stretch of 16 bases separates them. Counted from cysteine to phenylalanine, this CDR3 has 16 amino acids. The sequence is cut down to CDR3 DNA, 48 bases in frame from base 1. The TCR beta CDR3 regions were amplified from the RNA transcripts. For the first round of RT-PCR on the TCR CDR3, the HTBI primer set was used together with the Qiagen OneStep RT-PCR kit. A second multiplex PCR round built the libraries, followed by size selection and purification. Libraries were sequenced paired-end with 100 bp reads on an Illumina HiSeq2000. In the original analysis: SOAPnuke was used to process the raw data, throwing out any read that contained adapters or uncalled bases, had a mean Phred below 15, or lacked an exact constant-primer or identifier match. High-quality paired reads were merged using COPE v1.2.5, and each unique nucleotide sequence was defined as a clonotype. Clonotypes were aligned to IMGT TRBV, TRBD and TRBJ reference segments using MiTCR v1.1. Only V-J combinations with frequency above 0.0001, covering 99% to 99.2% of repertoires, were analysed. A TCS score was defined as the ratio of F50 (clonal expansion) to E x V (chaos), with BLOSUM62-based TCRdist applied between CDR3 peptides within each V-J. Welch's t-statistics and random forest reduced several hundred V-J features to about 13, which were used in a naive Bayes classifier (R e1071). TCRdb itself trimmed the public reads at Q25 with fastp, ran MiXCR and retained productive beta chains. When rows share a CDR3 protein, they turn into one entry using the most common DNA and genes. None of the V and J calls come from the authors' own analysis; TCRdb made them. The sample table records roughly 420,000 distinct CDR3 sequences; approximately 15% of these occur just once. The ten largest clonotypes hold about 4.9% of the sample.

At least ten counts were recorded for this clonotype. Its antigen is still unknown. No much larger clone is present one base from it, and per-base qualities are unavailable. Stable Graves' hyperthyroidism was defined as the absence of progression to ophthalmopathy over 18 months of follow-up. Hyperthyroidism patients were newly diagnosed, with disease duration under 2 months, and aged 18 to 65 years. Patients with uncontrolled infections, other autoimmune diseases, pregnancy or lactation were excluded. Diagnoses were based on clinical symptoms, serum thyroxine and TRAb, thyroid ultrasound and orbital computed tomography. Ficoll-Paque density gradient centrifugation was used to isolate PBMCs from 10 ml of fresh peripheral blood. Total RNA was extracted with Trizol reagent, and quality was checked on an Agilent 2100 Bioanalyzer.

The chain is assembled from TRBV12-3 or TRBV12-4 and TRBJ1-1; the D gene remains uncertain. The sample consisted of blood. The receptor comes from a woman aged 18-29 years with Graves' hyperthyroidism. The CDR3 in this case is CASSLWSPGRDTEAFF. At the DNA level, the sequence is TGTGCCAGCAGTTTATGGTCCCCGGGGAGAGACACTGAAGCTTTCTTT.